The entry below gives a single T cell receptor beta chain sequence along with its context. Which antigen it targets is not known. Nothing much larger sits one base from this clone, and base qualities are not available. This entry is derived from a study of blood T cell repertoires in COVID-19 (dated by TCRdb to the early 2020s). With respect to the entire study: Samples covering the acute and convalescent phases of COVID-19 were provided by collaborators in the United States, Italy and Spain. The dataset comprised deeply sampled blood TCRbeta repertoires from subjects exposed to, actively infected with, or recovered from COVID-19. Where available, HLA class I and class II types were taken from metadata supplied by the sample provider and were not determined by assay-based typing. Nearly every sample came with metadata listing a de-identified subject ID, COVID-19 status, age in years and sex. Samples came from the ongoing ImmuneRACE study (first 160 participants) plus 1,254 subjects from 6 global collaborators. The repertoires were made available in a free public database intended to serve as a resource for research on the immune response to SARS-CoV-2. The material from the prospective study consisted of cDNA or gDNA derived from T cells, B-cell-depleted T cells, or PBMCs.

The cysteine opens and the phenylalanine closes a CDR3 of 14 amino acids. Kept here is only the CDR3 DNA, which spans 42 bases and is read in frame from base 1. Cut back by 5 bases and 1 base, the V and J ends lie 12 bases apart. From a lookup of the germline V gene (reference sequence), CDR1 and CDR2 are SEHNR and FQNEAQ. What the research found in general, with its limitations: How much clinical and demographic metadata was included differed by source and by participant, and the metadata was provided uncurated.

Whole blood was collected in K2EDTA tubes by collaborating institutions according to the institutions' own protocols. Collaborator samples were shipped for TCRbeta analysis as frozen whole blood, isolated PBMCs, or DNA extracted from either sample type. TCRbeta CDR3 regions were amplified from genomic DNA by means of the immunoSEQ Assay, a bias-controlled multiplex PCR. On the study's bioinformatics: Within the assay, amplification of reference gene primers was used to estimate how many nucleated cells each sample contained. Sequence reads were collapsed and filtered to measure the absolute abundance of every unique TCRbeta CDR3 rearrangement. For each sample, productive Simpson clonality was calculated as the square root of Simpson's diversity index over productive rearrangements. TCRdb obtained this table from immuneACCESS and retained in-frame rearrangements with V and J assigned. These tables miss some clones; where compared with another copy, unresolved V genes account for less than half of the shortfall, and the remainder is unexplained. That table gives V, J and clone size, and the DNA gave D and trimming. For this sample the table gives approximately 90,000 clones, of which roughly 90% were detected only once. More than 1% of the sample rests with the top ten.

What was sequenced was peripheral blood. The receptor was isolated from an elderly man with active or convalescent COVID-19. The chain employs TRBV7-9 and TRBJ2-7, with TRBD1 tentatively as D gene (6 bases match). Here is the DNA: TGTGCCAGCAGCCGATTCCAGGGGTCCTACGAGCAGTACTTC. Its product reads: CASSRFQGSYEQYF.